This section outlines one TCR beta chain sequence together with its context. This clone appeared a single time. Which antigen it targets is not known. The record has no base qualities; no much larger clone is one base away. TCRbeta CDR3 regions were amplified from genomic DNA by means of the immunoSEQ Assay, a bias-controlled multiplex PCR. As for how the authors treated the data: The number of nucleated cells in each sample was estimated by amplification of reference gene primers within the assay. To quantify the absolute abundance of each unique TCRbeta CDR3 rearrangement, sequence reads were collapsed and filtered. For each sample, productive Simpson clonality was calculated as the square root of Simpson's diversity index over productive rearrangements. TCRdb's version of the immuneACCESS table is confined to in-frame rearrangements and falls short of the full clone set. An unresolved V gene accounts for under half of the shortfall where checked; the remainder is of unknown origin. V, J and clone size derive from that table, while D and trimming were established from the DNA sequence. This sample comprises around 60,000 clones, 80% to 90% of them detected only once. Clones ranked in the top ten supply around 8% of the sample.

Collaborating institutions collected whole blood in K2EDTA tubes following their own protocols. For TCRbeta analysis, collaborators shipped samples as frozen whole blood, isolated PBMCs, or DNA extracted from either of those sample types. This record belongs to a study of blood T cell repertoires in COVID-19 (dated by TCRdb to 2020 to 2022). About the full investigation: Collaborator samples came from the United States, Italy and Spain and covered acute and convalescent phases of COVID-19. Nearly every sample came with metadata listing a de-identified subject ID, COVID-19 status, age in years and sex. The dataset comprised deeply sampled blood TCRbeta repertoires from subjects exposed to, actively infected with, or recovered from COVID-19. HLA class I and class II types, where available, came from metadata supplied by the sample provider rather than from assay-based typing. Samples were obtained from the ongoing ImmuneRACE study (first 160 participants) and from over 1,000 subjects provided by 6 global collaborators. A freely available public database, intended as a resource for researchers studying the immune response to SARS-CoV-2, is where the repertoires were released. The prospective study material was composed of cDNA or gDNA derived from T cells, B-cell-depleted T cells, or PBMCs.

V is pruned by 4 bases and J by 5 bases, leaving 12 bases of the junction without a gene match. CDR1 and CDR2 (MNHEY, SMNVEV) derive from the germline V gene (reference sequence). The CDR3 sequence holds 16 residues, the cysteine and phenylalanine included. CDR3 DNA is the only sequence kept; it has 48 bases, read in frame from the first base. Study-wide findings and limitations: The amount of clinical and demographic metadata varied by source and participant and was provided uncurated.

The receptor's source is a human donor with active COVID-19. The donor label of this sample is uncertain. The rearrangement combines TRBV27 with TRBJ2-7, with 9 bases in between that match TRBD1. Sequenced material: peripheral blood. The CDR3 sequence is CASSSLSGTGSHEQYF. The DNA sequence is as follows: TGTGCCAGCAGTTCTTTGTCCGGGACAGGGTCTCACGAGCAGTACTTC.